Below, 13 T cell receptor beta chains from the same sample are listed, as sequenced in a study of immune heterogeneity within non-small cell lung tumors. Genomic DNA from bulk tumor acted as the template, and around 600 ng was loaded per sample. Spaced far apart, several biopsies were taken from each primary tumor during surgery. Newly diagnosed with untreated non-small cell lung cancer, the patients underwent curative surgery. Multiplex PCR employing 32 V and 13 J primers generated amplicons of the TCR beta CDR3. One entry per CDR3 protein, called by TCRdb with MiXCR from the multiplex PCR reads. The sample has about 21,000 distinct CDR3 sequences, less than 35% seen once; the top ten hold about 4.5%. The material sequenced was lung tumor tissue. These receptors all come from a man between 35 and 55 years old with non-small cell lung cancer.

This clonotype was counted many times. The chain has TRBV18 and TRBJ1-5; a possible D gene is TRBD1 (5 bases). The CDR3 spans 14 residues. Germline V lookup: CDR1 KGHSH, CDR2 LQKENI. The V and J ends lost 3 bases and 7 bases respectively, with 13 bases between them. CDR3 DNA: TGTGCCAGCTCACCTTGGGCAGGGAGACAGCCCCAGCATTTT. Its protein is CASSPWAGRQPQHF.

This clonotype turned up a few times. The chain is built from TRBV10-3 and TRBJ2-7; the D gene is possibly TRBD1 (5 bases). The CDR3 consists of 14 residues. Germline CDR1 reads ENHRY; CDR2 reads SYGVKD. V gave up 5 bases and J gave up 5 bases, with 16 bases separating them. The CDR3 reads CAISFKGQPDEQYF. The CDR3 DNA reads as TGTGCCATCAGTTTTAAAGGACAACCAGACGAGCAGTACTTC.

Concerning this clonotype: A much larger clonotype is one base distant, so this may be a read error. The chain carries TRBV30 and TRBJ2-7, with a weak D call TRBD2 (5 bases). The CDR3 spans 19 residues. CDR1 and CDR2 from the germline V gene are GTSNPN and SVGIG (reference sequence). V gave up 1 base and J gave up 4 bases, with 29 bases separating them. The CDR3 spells CAWSGGRENEVTSRYEQYF. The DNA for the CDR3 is TGTGCCTGGAGTGGCGGAAGGGAGAATGAAGTTACGTCGCGTTACGAGCAGTACTTC.

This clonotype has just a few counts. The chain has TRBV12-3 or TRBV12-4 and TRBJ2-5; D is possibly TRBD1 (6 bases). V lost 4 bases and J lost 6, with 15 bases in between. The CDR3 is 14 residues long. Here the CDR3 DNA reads TGTGCCAGCAGTTCCGTCCCAGGGGCACAGACCCAGTACTTC. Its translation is CASSSVPGAQTQYF.

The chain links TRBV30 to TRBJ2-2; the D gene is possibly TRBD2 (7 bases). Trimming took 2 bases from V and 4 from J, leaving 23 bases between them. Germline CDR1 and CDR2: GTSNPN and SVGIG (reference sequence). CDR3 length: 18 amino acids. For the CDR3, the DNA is TGTGCCTGGAGTAACCCCCGCCGGGGGGCGCTGAGCACCGGGGAGCTGTTTTTT. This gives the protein CAWSNPRRGALSTGELFF.

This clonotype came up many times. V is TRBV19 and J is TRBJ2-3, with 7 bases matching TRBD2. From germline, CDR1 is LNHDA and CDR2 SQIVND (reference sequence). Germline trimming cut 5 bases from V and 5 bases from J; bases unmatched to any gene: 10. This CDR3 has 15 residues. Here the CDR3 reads CASSLMGGQRDTQYF. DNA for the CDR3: TGTGCCAGTAGTTTAATGGGAGGGCAAAGAGATACGCAGTATTTT.

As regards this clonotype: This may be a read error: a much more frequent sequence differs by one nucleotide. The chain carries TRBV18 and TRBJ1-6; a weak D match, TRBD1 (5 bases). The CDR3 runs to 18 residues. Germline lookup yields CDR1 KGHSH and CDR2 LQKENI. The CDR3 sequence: CASLPFEFGTVHNSPLHF. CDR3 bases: TGTGCCAGCTTACCATTCGAATTTGGGACGGTACATAATTCACCCCTCCACTTT.

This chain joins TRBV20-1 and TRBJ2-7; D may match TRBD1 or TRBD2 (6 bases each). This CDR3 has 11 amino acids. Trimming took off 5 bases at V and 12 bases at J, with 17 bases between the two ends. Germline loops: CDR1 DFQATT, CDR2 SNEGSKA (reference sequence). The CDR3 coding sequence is TGCAGTGCTGGGGGGCAATATGGAAGGTACTTC. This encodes CSAGGQYGRYF.

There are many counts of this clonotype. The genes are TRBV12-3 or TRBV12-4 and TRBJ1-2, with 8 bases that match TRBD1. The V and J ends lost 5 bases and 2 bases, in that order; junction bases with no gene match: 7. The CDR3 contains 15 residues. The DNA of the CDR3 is TGTGCCAGCAGTCCCTTGGACAGGGCGAACTATGGCTACACCTTC. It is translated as CASSPLDRANYGYTF.

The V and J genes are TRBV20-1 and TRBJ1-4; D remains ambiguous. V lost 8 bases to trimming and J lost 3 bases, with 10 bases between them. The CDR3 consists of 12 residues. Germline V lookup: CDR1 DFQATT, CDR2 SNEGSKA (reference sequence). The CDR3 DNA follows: TGCAGTCCCGGGCGATCTAATGAAAAACTGTTTTTT. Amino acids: CSPGRSNEKLFF.

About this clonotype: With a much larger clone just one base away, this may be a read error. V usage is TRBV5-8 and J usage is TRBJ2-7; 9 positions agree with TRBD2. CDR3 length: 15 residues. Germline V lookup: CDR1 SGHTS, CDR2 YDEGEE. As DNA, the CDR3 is TGTGCCAGCAGCCGGGTCGGCGGGAGGGCCTACGAGAAGTACTTC. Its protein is CASSRVGGRAYEKYF.

The CDR3, as DNA: TGCAGCGTTGAGCCTACCAAAGAGCAGTTCTTC. The encoded protein is CSVEPTKEQFF. This sequence joins TRBV29-1 and TRBJ2-1; D remains ambiguous. V was pared by 3 bases and J by 10 bases, with 10 bases between. CDR1 is SQVTM, CDR2 ANQGSEA, per germline. The CDR3 is 11 residues long.

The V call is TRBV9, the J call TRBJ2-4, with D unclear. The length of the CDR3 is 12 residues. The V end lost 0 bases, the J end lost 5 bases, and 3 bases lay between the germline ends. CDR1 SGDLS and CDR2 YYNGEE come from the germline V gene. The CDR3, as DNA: TGTGCCAGCAGCGTAGACGAAAACATTCAGTACTTC. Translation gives CASSVDENIQYF.